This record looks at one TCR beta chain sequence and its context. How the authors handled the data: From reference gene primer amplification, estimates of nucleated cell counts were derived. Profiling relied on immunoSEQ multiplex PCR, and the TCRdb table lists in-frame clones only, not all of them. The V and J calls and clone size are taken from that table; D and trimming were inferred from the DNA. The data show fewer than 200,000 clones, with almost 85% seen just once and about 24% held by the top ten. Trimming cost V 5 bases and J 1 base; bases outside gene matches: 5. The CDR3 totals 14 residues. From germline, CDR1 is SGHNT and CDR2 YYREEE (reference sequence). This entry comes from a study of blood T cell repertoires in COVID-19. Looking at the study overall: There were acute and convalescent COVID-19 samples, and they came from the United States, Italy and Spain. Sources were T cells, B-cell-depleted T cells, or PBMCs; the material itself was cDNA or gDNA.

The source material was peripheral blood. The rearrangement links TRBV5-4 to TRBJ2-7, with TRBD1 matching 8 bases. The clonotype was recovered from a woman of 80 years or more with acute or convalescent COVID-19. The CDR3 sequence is CASRRDRGSYEQYF. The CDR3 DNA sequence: TGTGCCAGCAGAAGAGACAGGGGATCCTACGAGCAGTACTTC.